This T cell receptor beta chain was obtained from a study of beta chain features in type 1 diabetes. In the study overall: All of the samples together had around 110,000,000 sorted cells examined.

Every isolated RNA sample was fully reverse transcribed, so sequencing captured expressed TCRB transcripts. Only in-frame clones appear in the TCRdb table, and some are missing; sequencing was by immunoSEQ multiplex PCR. The repertoire holds about 710,000 clones, with 11% to 15% as singletons. The CDR3 length is 18 residues. Trimming cost V 3 bases and J 4 bases, with 19 bases left between them. This clone turned up a few times. The antigen remains undetermined. Notes on the study in general: The VDJ junctions of type 1 diabetes patients carried fewer insertions and more deletions. Type 1 diabetes patients had moderately but significantly shorter TCRB CDR3s in all four CD4+ subsets.

Cells sorted by CD45RO/CCR7/CD25/CD127/CD95/CD27 comprised CD4+ naive, central memory, regulatory and stem cell-like memory cells. The chain links TRBV23-1 to TRBJ2-6; D is unresolved. TRBV23-1 is treated as an ORF (open reading frame) with a function not yet certain. Sequencing was done on a sample of naive CD4+ T cells from blood. The source is a man aged 18 to 29 with type 1 diabetes. CDR3 DNA: TGCGCCAGCAGTCACTCCGGGCGACGGCATTCAGGGGCCAACGTCCTGACTTTC. Protein sequence: CASSHSGRRHSGANVLTF.